Listed below are T cell receptor beta chains from one sample, sequenced in a study of cytomegalovirus exposure and HLA in healthy donors. Clones were read by immunoSEQ multiplex PCR, and TCRdb kept only the in-frame ones, dropping some. The profile shows some 85,000 clones, around 85% of them singletons. The specimen was PBMCs. Receptors were obtained from a woman in her forties or fifties in good health and CMV-seronegative. Both conserved end residues are part of each CDR3. The order of the fields is CDR3 protein, CDR3 DNA, J gene, CDR3 length, D gene, clone size, V gene. The D gene is left open where the match is weak. Not all rows give a size; the values are once, few, many and, for expanded clones, a class.

CASSLGLGQENYGYTF TGTGCCAGCAGCTTGGGATTGGGACAGGAGAACTATGGCTACACCTTC TRBJ1-2 16 TRBD1 NA TRBV13
CASSLGDRVYNEQFF TGTGCCAGCAGCTTGGGGGACAGGGTCTACAATGAGCAGTTCTTC TRBJ2-1 15 TRBD1 NA TRBV5-5
CASSLRFPGTTNEKLFF TGCGCCAGCAGCTTAAGGTTCCCAGGAACAACTAATGAAAAACTGTTTTTT TRBJ1-4 17 NA NA TRBV5-1
CASSMDRHYEQYF TGTGCCAGTAGTATGGACAGGCATTACGAGCAGTACTTC TRBJ2-7 13 TRBD1 NA TRBV19
CASSTRSHGYTF TGTGCCAGTAGTACCCGGAGCCATGGCTACACCTTC TRBJ1-2 12 NA NA TRBV19
CASSYGLTSTDTQYF TGTGCCAGCAGCTACGGACTTACTAGCACAGATACGCAGTATTTT TRBJ2-3 15 NA NA TRBV9
CASSGVVRGADYGYTF TGTGCCAGCAGTGGGGTAGTACGAGGTGCCGACTATGGCTACACCTTC TRBJ1-2 16 NA NA TRBV6-1
CASSSRTGLGLDTQYF TGTGCCAGCAGCTCAAGGACTGGGTTGGGTCTGGATACGCAGTATTTT TRBJ2-3 16 NA few TRBV5-4
CASSGEPYNEQFF TGTGCCAGCAGTGGGGAGCCCTACAATGAGCAGTTCTTC TRBJ2-1 13 NA once TRBV25-1
CASSGNTEAFF TGTGCCAGCAGCGGGAACACTGAAGCTTTCTTT TRBJ1-1 11 NA NA TRBV6-1
CASGGTGGNQPQHF TGTGCCAGTGGAGGGACAGGGGGCAATCAGCCCCAGCATTTT TRBJ1-5 14 TRBD1 NA TRBV19
CASSWTGLNTEAFF TGCGCCAGCAGCTGGACAGGGTTGAACACTGAAGCTTTCTTT TRBJ1-1 14 TRBD1 NA TRBV5-1
CASSQGPYEQYF TGTGCCAGCAGCCAGGGTCCCTACGAGCAGTACTTC TRBJ2-7 12 NA NA TRBV27
CASSLWATGGIGYTF TGTGCCAGCAGTTTATGGGCGACAGGGGGTATTGGCTACACCTTC TRBJ1-2 15 TRBD1 NA TRBV27
CASSQEVGRTSTDTQYF TGCGCCAGCAGCCAAGAAGTCGGGAGAACTAGCACAGATACGCAGTATTTT TRBJ2-3 17 NA once TRBV4-1
CASSYRTANEKLFF TGTGCCAGCAGTTACAGGACAGCAAATGAAAAACTGTTTTTT TRBJ1-4 14 NA NA TRBV6-5
CASSFGQGAYKVTF NA TRBJ1-2 14 NA NA TRBV5-1
CASSEDRGVGRAFF TGTGCCAGCAGTGAAGATCGGGGAGTTGGAAGAGCTTTCTTT TRBJ1-1 14 NA NA TRBV2
CASATGWGSEKLFF TGTGCCAGTGCGACAGGGTGGGGAAGTGAAAAACTGTTTTTT TRBJ1-4 14 TRBD1 NA TRBV19
CASSADIDSTEAFF TGCGCCAGCAGCGCCGACATCGACAGCACTGAAGCTTTCTTT TRBJ1-1 14 NA NA TRBV5-1
CASSEGGGGSYGYTF TGTGCCAGCAGTGAAGGGGGAGGTGGGAGCTATGGCTACACCTTC TRBJ1-2 15 NA NA TRBV2
CASDRVATNEKLFF TGTGCCAGTGACAGGGTTGCAACTAATGAAAAACTGTTTTTT TRBJ1-4 14 TRBD1 NA TRBV30
CASSAEETQYF TGTGCCAGTAGTGCCGAGGAGACCCAGTACTTC TRBJ2-5 11 NA NA TRBV19
CASSQEDINTGELFF TGTGCCAGCAGCCAAGAAGACATTAACACCGGGGAGCTGTTTTTT TRBJ2-2 15 NA NA TRBV4-2
CASSPATGRNTEAFF TGTGCCAGCAGCCCAGCGACAGGTAGGAACACTGAAGCTTTCTTT TRBJ1-1 15 NA NA TRBV4-2
CAIRAGSGGPGELFF TGTGCCATCAGAGCAGGTAGCGGGGGCCCCGGGGAGCTGTTTTTT TRBJ2-2 15 TRBD2 few TRBV10-3
CASSPGGNYGYTF TGTGCCAGCTCACCCGGCGGGAACTATGGCTACACCTTC TRBJ1-2 13 NA NA TRBV18
CASRAGSIDTQYF TGCGCCAGCAGAGCGGGGAGTATAGATACGCAGTATTTT TRBJ2-3 13 TRBD2 few TRBV10-1
CSVVSLAADTQYF TGCAGCGTTGTCAGCCTAGCGGCAGATACGCAGTATTTT TRBJ2-3 13 TRBD2 NA TRBV29-1
CASSSPGQGLYEQYF TGTGCCAGCAGTTCTCCGGGACAGGGTCTTTACGAGCAGTACTTC TRBJ2-7 15 TRBD1 NA TRBV6-5
CASSLDIPNYGYTF TGTGCCAGCAGCTTGGACATTCCTAACTATGGCTACACCTTC TRBJ1-2 14 NA NA TRBV7-8
CASSFGQSPTLDEQFF TGTGCCAGCAGTTTTGGTCAGAGCCCTACCCTAGATGAGCAGTTCTTC TRBJ2-1 16 NA NA TRBV27
CASSRAGLSYEQYF TGTGCCAGCAGCCGAGCCGGACTATCCTACGAGCAGTACTTC TRBJ2-7 14 NA NA TRBV11-2
CASSGEGGGGDTQYF TGTGCCAGCAGTGGTGAGGGGGGGGGTGGGGATACGCAGTATTTT TRBJ2-3 15 NA NA TRBV2
CASSRTGVLETQYF TGTGCCAGCAGCCGTACAGGAGTCTTAGAGACCCAGTACTTC TRBJ2-5 14 NA once TRBV7-2
CASSPGLLNTEAFF TGTGCCAGCAGCCCGGGACTCCTGAACACTGAAGCTTTCTTT TRBJ1-1 14 NA NA TRBV7-9
CASRAGEPYNEQFF TGCGCCAGCAGAGCGGGAGAGCCTTACAATGAGCAGTTCTTC TRBJ2-1 14 TRBD2 once TRBV5-1
CALAGGPFLEQFF TGTGCCCTGGCGGGAGGGCCCTTTTTGGAGCAGTTCTTC TRBJ2-1 13 TRBD2 NA TRBV7-6
CASSYQTPGQFF TGTGCCAGCAGTTACCAGACACCCGGGCAGTTCTTC TRBJ2-1 12 NA NA TRBV6-6
CASSQDHQGPSYNEQFF TGCGCCAGCAGCCAAGATCATCAGGGGCCCTCCTACAATGAGCAGTTCTTC TRBJ2-1 17 NA NA TRBV4-1